The rows below give T cell receptor beta chains drawn from one sample of a study of shared clonotypes between healthy human individuals. TCRdb keeps only in-frame clones here, not all; method: immunoSEQ multiplex PCR. The table records about 2 million clones, 85% to 95% of them present only once. Material for sequencing was naive CD8+ T cells sorted from blood. The origin of the receptors is a man aged 18 to 29 in good health. Both conserved end residues are part of each CDR3. A D gene is named only where the DNA matches it firmly. Not every row has a clone size; where given, it reads once, few, many or a size class.

clone size,J gene,D gene,V gene,CDR3 DNA,CDR3 protein
.,TRBJ2-1,TRBD2,TRBV4-1,TGCGCCAGCAGCCGCGTTGGATCGCGGGAGGCCCTGGGGACCCTAAGTGAGCAGTTCTTC,CASSRVGSREALGTLSEQFF
.,TRBJ2-7,TRBD2,TRBV27,TGTGCCAGCAGTTTATCTAGACTAGCGGGGGCCTACGAGCAGTACTTC,CASSLSRLAGAYEQYF
.,TRBJ2-7,.,TRBV7-9,TGTGCCAGCAGCTCCATCGAGACAGACTACGAGCAGTACTTC,CASSSIETDYEQYF
.,TRBJ2-3,.,TRBV7-4,TGTGCCAGCAGCCGCGTCAGGGGCGCTACAGATACGCAGTATTTT,CASSRVRGATDTQYF
once,TRBJ2-7,TRBD1,TRBV5-6,TGTGCCAGCAGCTTGGACAGGGGGTCCGTCGAGCAGTACTTC,CASSLDRGSVEQYF
.,TRBJ2-7,TRBD2,TRBV27,TGTGCCACCTCGATAGCGGGAGGAGGTGAGCAGTACTTC,CATSIAGGGEQYF
.,TRBJ1-6,.,TRBV4-3,TGCGCCAGCAGCCAAGTAGCCGGGAGCTCCTATAATTCACCCCTCCACTTT,CASSQVAGSSYNSPLHF
.,TRBJ2-7,TRBD1,TRBV5-1,TGCGCCAGCAGCTTGGCGGGACAGGGGGACGAGCAGTACTTC,CASSLAGQGDEQYF
.,TRBJ2-3,.,TRBV27,TGTGCCAGCAGGTCCGACACAGATACGCAGTATTTT,CASRSDTDTQYF
.,TRBJ1-5,.,TRBV5-5,TGTGCCAGCAGCTTGGATGAGGGTCAGCCCCAGCATTTT,CASSLDEGQPQHF
once,TRBJ2-5,.,TRBV13,TGTGCCAGCAGTTACGACAGGAGCCAAGAGACCCAGTACTTC,CASSYDRSQETQYF
.,TRBJ2-1,.,TRBV9,TGTGCCAGCAGCGTAGGGGATGAATACAATGAGCAGTTCTTC,CASSVGDEYNEQFF
.,TRBJ2-7,TRBD1,TRBV14,TGTGCCAGCAGCCAGGGACAGGGAGCCGAGCAGTACTTC,CASSQGQGAEQYF
.,TRBJ2-5,.,TRBV4-3,TGCGCCAGCAGCCAAGATCCGAACGGGTGGGAGTCGGGGGAGACCCAGTACTTC,CASSQDPNGWESGETQYF
.,TRBJ2-1,TRBD2,TRBV4-1,TGCGCCAGCAGCCCTGGCGGTAGCGGGGGGGTCTACAATGAGCAGTTCTTC,CASSPGGSGGVYNEQFF
.,TRBJ2-5,.,TRBV4-1,TGCGCCAGCAGCCAAACAGGGCAAGAGACCCAGTACTTC,CASSQTGQETQYF
.,TRBJ1-1,.,TRBV7-6,TGTGCCAGCAGCTTAGAGATGAACACTGAAGCTTTCTTT,CASSLEMNTEAFF
.,TRBJ2-7,.,TRBV5-1,TGCGCCAGCAGCATCGGGACGGGCCGCGAGGAGCAGTACTTC,CASSIGTGREEQYF
.,TRBJ2-7,TRBD2,TRBV11-2,TGTGCCAGCAGCCCCGGGAGCGGGGGGGCCTACGAGCAGTACTTC,CASSPGSGGAYEQYF
.,TRBJ2-3,.,TRBV27,TGTGCCAGCAGTTTTTCCAGCACAGATACGCAGTATTTT,CASSFSSTDTQYF
.,TRBJ1-6,.,TRBV14,TGTGCCAGCAGCCAAGAGGTCGGCATTTTGACTGCCCTCCACTTT,CASSQEVGILTALHF
.,TRBJ1-5,.,TRBV6-5,TGTGCCAGCAGTCCGGGACACCAGGAGGCCCAGCATTTT,CASSPGHQEAQHF
.,TRBJ2-1,.,TRBV5-8,TGTGCCAGCAGCTTAGTATCGGATGAGCAGTTCTTC,CASSLVSDEQFF
.,TRBJ1-2,.,TRBV4-3,TGCGCCAGCAGCCAAGAGGGCAGGGGCCCCGACTATGGCTACACCTTC,CASSQEGRGPDYGYTF
.,TRBJ2-7,.,TRBV9,TGTGCCAGCAGCGTAGAAGATTTCTCCTACGAGCAGTACTTC,CASSVEDFSYEQYF
.,TRBJ2-7,TRBD2,TRBV5-6,TGTGCCAGCAGCGCTAGCGGGATCTACGAGCAGTACTTC,CASSASGIYEQYF
once,TRBJ1-1,.,TRBV5-6,TGTGCCAGCAGTAATTCTATGAACACTGAAGCTTTCTTT,CASSNSMNTEAFF
.,TRBJ2-3,.,TRBV7-9,TGTGCCAGCAGCTTAGTAGTCCTAGCGAGGGATACGCAGTATTTT,CASSLVVLARDTQYF
.,TRBJ1-2,TRBD1,TRBV10-3,TGTGCCATCAGTGAGTCGAGGACAGGGCCATATGGCTACACCTTC,CAISESRTGPYGYTF
.,TRBJ2-7,.,TRBV7-9,TGTGCCAGCCGTGCCCAGACCTCCTACGAGCAGTACTTC,CASRAQTSYEQYF
.,TRBJ2-5,TRBD2,TRBV10-3,TGTGCCATCAGTGAGTCAGGGGCGGGAGGGCGAGAAGAGACCCAGTACTTC,CAISESGAGGREETQYF
.,TRBJ2-7,TRBD1,TRBV4-1,TGCGCCAGCAGCATGCCGGGACAGGGGTACGAGCAGTACTTC,CASSMPGQGYEQYF
.,TRBJ2-6,.,TRBV9,TGTGCCAGCAGCGTAAATGGGGCCAACGTCCTGACTTTC,CASSVNGANVLTF
.,TRBJ2-6,.,TRBV2,TGTGCCAGCAGTGAGGTCAGGGTACGAGCTGGGGCCAACGTCCTGACTTTC,CASSEVRVRAGANVLTF
.,TRBJ2-3,.,TRBV5-4,TGTGCCAGCAGCTTTGGCGGGGTCTCAGATACGCAGTATTTT,CASSFGGVSDTQYF
.,TRBJ2-2,TRBD2,TRBV27,TGTGCCAGCAGCCTCCTAGCGGGAGGGCCGGGCGGGGAGCTGTTTTTT,CASSLLAGGPGGELFF